This T cell receptor beta chain was documented in a study of blood T cell repertoires in COVID-19 (dated by TCRdb to 2018 to 2021). Notes on the research overall: Collaborator samples came from the United States, Italy and Spain and covered acute and convalescent phases of COVID-19. The prospective study material was composed of cDNA or gDNA derived from T cells, B-cell-depleted T cells, or PBMCs. Subjects who had been exposed to COVID-19, were actively infected with it, or had recovered from it provided the deeply sampled blood TCRbeta repertoires that made up the dataset. The repertoires were released in a freely available public database meant as a resource for research on the immune response to SARS-CoV-2. Samples came from the ongoing ImmuneRACE study (first 160 participants) plus 1,254 subjects from 6 global collaborators. Sample metadata almost always included a de-identified subject ID, COVID-19 status, age in years and sex. HLA class I and class II types, where available, came from metadata supplied by the sample provider rather than from assay-based typing.

Turning to this clone: The antigen this receptor binds is unknown. One base away there is no much larger clone; base qualities are not given.

Each collaborating institution followed its own protocols to collect whole blood in K2EDTA tubes. For TCRbeta analysis, collaborator samples were shipped as frozen whole blood, as isolated PBMCs, or as DNA extracted from either sample type. Per the germline V gene, SGHRS is the CDR1 and YFSETQ is the CDR2. Deletion took 2 bases off V and 0 bases off J, with a span of 14 bases between the germline ends. From the cysteine up to the phenylalanine, the CDR3 has a length of 16 residues. Just the 48-base CDR3 DNA is kept, in frame starting at base 1. General study outcomes and caveats: The amount of clinical and demographic metadata varied by source and participant and was provided uncurated.

TCRbeta CDR3 regions were amplified from genomic DNA using the immunoSEQ Assay, a bias-controlled multiplex PCR. Per the original workflow: Within the assay, amplification of reference gene primers was used to estimate how many nucleated cells each sample contained. Sequence reads were collapsed and filtered to measure the absolute abundance of every unique TCRbeta CDR3 rearrangement. For each sample, productive Simpson clonality was calculated by taking the square root of Simpson's diversity index across productive rearrangements. As stored in TCRdb, this immuneACCESS dataset retains in-frame rearrangements with V and J assigned. A fraction of the clones does not appear; measured against another copy, unresolved V genes explain less than half of the discrepancy, and the remainder lacks a known reason. V and J calls and clone size are as listed in that table; D and trimming were resolved from the DNA. Across this sample there are some 280,000 clones, with approximately 90% seen only once. In total, the top ten clones hold about 3% of the sample.

The receptor was isolated from a woman aged 25 to 39 with active or convalescent COVID-19. The V and J genes are TRBV5-1 and TRBJ1-1; the D gene assignment is ambiguous. What was sequenced was peripheral blood. CDR3 sequence: CASSFQVGHLNTEAFF. In nucleotide form, the sequence is TGCGCCAGCAGCTTCCAAGTTGGGCACCTGAACACTGAAGCTTTCTTT. Here the CDR3 is joined to the reference TRBV5-1 and TRBJ1-1 genes, and the full variable domain is: KAGVTQTPRYLIKTRGQQVTLSCSPISGHRSVSWYQQTPGQGLQFLFEYFSETQRNKGNFPGRFSGRQFSNSRSEMNVSTLELGDSALYLCASSFQVGHLNTEAFFGQGTRLTVV.